The next 31 T cell receptor beta chains were all read from a single sample in a study of human T cells and chemical hapten exposure. As for treatment: therapeutic diphenylcyclopropenone sensitization with weekly scalp DPC. Library construction involved attaching unique molecular identifiers to individual cDNA molecules, which allowed quantitative, reproducible TCR counting. TCRdb re-called the reads through MiXCR, storing one row per CDR3 protein. The table includes over 450 distinct CDR3 sequences, around 70% detected once. The sequencing used whole blood, collected before DPC sensitization or 2, 6, or about 24 weeks after (not recorded which). The receptor source for this set is an adult with alopecia areata. Some clones in this sample may be carry-over from other donors' samples. This table probably holds off-target reads from a library built for another chain.

Only one count was recorded for this clonotype. The V and J genes are TRBV5-1 and TRBJ2-7, with 7 nucleotides matching TRBD1. J gave up 1 base and V 2 bases, and 3 bases lay outside the gene matches. The CDR3 has 14 amino acids. Per germline, CDR1 SGHRS and CDR2 YFSETQ. CDR3 region: CASSLRGQSYEQYF. CDR3 bases: TGCGCCAGCAGCTTAAGGGGACAGTCCTACGAGCAGTACTTC.

The rearrangement uses TRBV7-2 and TRBJ2-7; weak D call: TRBD2 (6 bases). Trimming removed 5 bases from V and 4 bases from J, with 9 bases in between. The CDR3 has 12 residues. Germline CDR1 reads SGHTA; CDR2 reads FQGNSA. This CDR3 is CASSPAGYEQYF. For the CDR3, the DNA is TGTGCCAGCAGCCCAGCGGGTTACGAGCAGTACTTC.

The chain couples TRBV6-1 to TRBJ2-2, with TRBD2 identical over 9 bases. There are 14 residues in the CDR3. CDR1 and CDR2 (germline): MNHNS, SASEGT. V was pared by 6 bases and J by 2 bases, with 1 base of the junction left unmatched. The CDR3 coding sequence is TGTGCCAGCAGGACTAGCGGAAACACCGGGGAGCTGTTTTTT. Translating it yields CASRTSGNTGELFF.

CDR3 nucleotides: TGCAGCGTGGGAGAGGGTTTTGGTGAGCAGTTCTTC. This codes for CSVGEGFGEQFF. The chain is built from TRBV29-1 and TRBJ2-1; D might be TRBD2 (5 bases). V gave up 6 bases and J gave up 9 bases, with 15 bases separating them. Germline CDR1 reads SQVTM; CDR2 reads ANQGSEA. The CDR3 length is 12 residues.

The rearrangement links TRBV6-2 or TRBV6-3 to TRBJ2-3, with 8 nucleotides matching TRBD2. The CDR3 is made up of 16 amino acids. In germline, CDR1 is MNHEY, CDR2 SVGEGT. V shed 5 bases and J 2 bases; nucleotides not matched to a gene: 9. The CDR3 DNA sequence: TGTGCCAGCAGTGACGAAGCGGGAGTTGCCACAGATACGCAGTATTTT. The encoded protein is CASSDEAGVATDTQYF.

The gene calls are TRBV29-1 and TRBJ1-3, with a tentative D call TRBD1 (6 bases). CDR3 length: 13 residues. Germline lookup yields CDR1 SQVTM and CDR2 ANQGSEA. Trimming removed 7 bases at V and 3 bases at J, with 13 bases between. CDR3 residues: CSADTGNGNTIYF. The DNA for the CDR3 is TGCAGCGCCGACACAGGGAATGGAAACACCATATATTTT.

The V gene is TRBV20-1, the J gene TRBJ2-1; D is unclear. The CDR3 is made up of 14 amino acids. Deletions cut 3 bases from V and 1 base from J, with 10 bases between. Germline V gene lookup returns CDR1 DFQATT and CDR2 SNEGSKA (reference sequence). The CDR3: CSASPATSYNEQFF. The CDR3 DNA follows: TGCAGTGCTAGCCCAGCGACATCCTACAATGAGCAGTTCTTC.

The CDR3 sequence: CASSPPPVADTQYF. The DNA of the CDR3 is TGCGCCAGCAGCCCTCCACCAGTGGCAGATACGCAGTATTTT. The chain joins TRBV4-1 to TRBJ2-3; D not certain. Germline CDR1 and CDR2: MGHRA and YSYEKL. The CDR3 covers 14 residues. The V end lost 4 bases, the J end lost 4 bases, and 12 bases lay between the germline ends.

The gene calls are TRBV20-1 and TRBJ2-3; D not certain. V lost 0 bases and J lost 1, with 5 bases in between. This CDR3 contains 13 residues. The germline V gene encodes CDR1 DFQATT and CDR2 SNEGSKA (reference sequence). Written as DNA, the CDR3 is TGCAGTGCTAGAGACCATGGCACAGATACGCAGTATTTT. As protein: CSARDHGTDTQYF.

This chain connects TRBV27 to TRBJ2-7; 7 bases are a match to TRBD1. CDR3 length equals 14 residues. Germline lookup yields CDR1 MNHEY and CDR2 SMNVEV (reference sequence). V was clipped by 3 bases and J by 4 bases; unmatched bases: 6. CDR3 sequence: CASSFDRAGYEQYF. The CDR3 DNA reads TGTGCCAGCAGTTTTGACAGGGCTGGGTACGAGCAGTACTTC.

This chain links TRBV2 with TRBJ2-3, with 11 bases fitting TRBD2. CDR1 and CDR2 (germline): SNHLY, FYNNEI. The junction had 11 bases not matched to a gene; V was cut back by 8 bases and J by 7 bases. The CDR3 is made up of 15 amino acids. The DNA for the CDR3 is TGTGCCAGCGGGGTTTCACTAGCGGGAGAAAATACGCAGTATTTT. Translating it yields CASGVSLAGENTQYF.

The chain joins TRBV7-6 to TRBJ2-5, with TRBD2 matching over 7 bases. The CDR3 runs to 14 residues. The V segment lost 7 bases and the J segment 3 bases; nucleotides outside the gene matches: 8. The germline gives CDR1 SGHVS, CDR2 FNYEAQ. CDR3 DNA: TGTGCCAGCACCACCTGGGGGGGGAAAGAGACCCAGTACTTC. Its protein product is CASTTWGGKETQYF.

V gene TRBV7-2 combines with J gene TRBJ1-6; D remains ambiguous. Trimming removed 4 bases at V and 10 bases at J, with 11 bases between. This CDR3 region has 13 residues. Germline-derived CDR1 and CDR2 are SGHTA and FQGNSA. Here the CDR3 DNA reads TGTGCCAGCAGCTGGAGGGTTGACTCACCCCTCCACTTT. Translated, it gives CASSWRVDSPLHF.

The gene calls are TRBV5-1 and TRBJ2-1, with TRBD2 as a possible D gene (6 bases). The CDR3 has 12 residues. Trimming took off 5 bases at V and 9 bases at J, with 12 bases between the two ends. Germline assignment: CDR1 SGHRS and CDR2 YFSETQ. The CDR3 sequence is CASSSQGGEQFF. The CDR3, as DNA: TGCGCCAGCAGTTCCCAGGGAGGTGAGCAGTTCTTC.

The J gene is TRBJ2-1, the V gene TRBV2; 11 bases map to TRBD2. V lost 2 bases, J lost 3 bases, and 3 bases stayed unmatched. Germline CDR1 is SNHLY and CDR2 is FYNNEI. The CDR3 sequence is 16 residues long. The CDR3 protein is CASSEPGTSGYNEQFF. CDR3 sequence (DNA): TGTGCCAGCAGTGAACCTGGGACTAGCGGCTACAATGAGCAGTTCTTC.

V gene TRBV20-1 combines with J gene TRBJ2-5; 8 nucleotides align to TRBD2. J gave up 5 bases and V 7 bases, and 6 bases lay outside the gene matches. The germline V gene encodes CDR1 DFQATT and CDR2 SNEGSKA (reference sequence). This CDR3 region has 12 residues. CDR3: CSVGLAGETQYF. In nucleotides, the CDR3 is TGCAGTGTTGGACTAGCAGGCGAGACCCAGTACTTC.

This clonotype was seen once. V and J are TRBV4-1 and TRBJ1-1; 12 bases are a match to TRBD1. V dropped 1 base and J dropped 5; count of bases not matched to a gene: 14. CDR1 and CDR2 (germline): MGHRA, YSYEKL. The CDR3 consists of 19 residues. CDR3 in amino acids: CASSQVPPPGQGAWTEAFF. CDR3 coding DNA: TGCGCCAGCAGCCAAGTCCCTCCGCCGGGACAGGGGGCTTGGACTGAAGCTTTCTTT.

This chain connects TRBV6-5 to TRBJ2-1; 9 bases agree with TRBD2. Germline CDR1 and CDR2: MNHEY and SVGAGI. The junction had 9 bases not matched to a gene; V was cut back by 7 bases and J by 5 bases. This CDR3 comprises 15 residues. The DNA of the CDR3 is TGTGCCAGCACCTTAAACGGACTAGCGAACAATGAGCAGTTCTTC. Its protein is CASTLNGLANNEQFF.

CDR3 nucleotide sequence: TGTGCCAGCAGGGGGACAGCCACAACTACAGATACGCAGTATTTT. Amino acids: CASRGTATTTDTQYF. This rearrangement joins TRBV2 to TRBJ2-3; 7 bases fit TRBD1. V was clipped by 6 bases and J by 3 bases; unmatched bases: 9. CDR1 is SNHLY, CDR2 FYNNEI, per germline. CDR3 length: 15 residues.

The chain links TRBV29-1 to TRBJ2-3, with TRBD2 as a possible D gene (6 bases). Per germline, CDR1 SQVTM and CDR2 ANQGSEA. The CDR3 is made up of 14 amino acids. Deletions cut 6 bases from V and 8 bases from J, with 21 bases between. The CDR3 region is CSVAGLSGPSTQYF. For the CDR3, the DNA is TGCAGCGTCGCCGGACTGAGCGGGCCGTCTACGCAGTATTTT.

This clonotype was seen more than once but under ten times. The chain combines TRBV7-9 with TRBJ2-7; 15 positions agree with TRBD2. Germline CDR1 reads SEHNR; CDR2 reads FQNEAQ (reference sequence). The CDR3 is made up of 21 amino acids. V was clipped by 5 bases and J by 0 bases; unmatched bases: 17. Written as DNA, the CDR3 is TGTGCCAGCAGCCTAGGCCCCGGACTAGCGGGAGGGAGGGGCGGCTCCTACGAGCAGTACTTC. Amino acids: CASSLGPGLAGGRGGSYEQYF. Using reference TRBV7-9 and TRBJ2-7 for the parts outside the CDR3, the full variable domain is DTGVSQNPRHKITKRGQNVTFRCDPISEHNRLYWYRQTLGQGPEFLTYFQNEAQLEKSRLLSDRFSAERPKGSFSTLEIQRTEQGDSAMYLCASSLGPGLAGGRGGSYEQYFGPGTRLTVT.

V usage is TRBV18 and J usage is TRBJ1-1, with D unclear. The germline V gene has CDR1 KGHSH and CDR2 LQKENI. CDR3 size: 15 residues. Trimming stripped 2 bases from V and 0 bases from J, with 10 bases between. In nucleotides, the CDR3 is TGTGCCAGCTCACCATTTGCAGATCTGAACACTGAAGCTTTCTTT. Its protein is CASSPFADLNTEAFF.

This sequence joins TRBV11-3 and TRBJ2-5, with unresolved D. Trimming took 5 bases from V and 1 from J, leaving 11 bases between them. Germline lookup yields CDR1 SGHNT and CDR2 YENEEA. CDR3 size: 14 residues. This CDR3 reads CASSDRKTQETQYF. CDR3 bases: TGTGCCAGCAGCGACCGGAAGACCCAAGAGACCCAGTACTTC.

The V call is TRBV27, the J call TRBJ1-4; D remains unclear. V was shortened by 6 bases and J by 13 bases, with 6 bases between the two germline ends. Looked up from germline, CDR1 is MNHEY and CDR2 is SMNVEV (reference sequence). The CDR3 has 9 residues. The CDR3 is CASRDGLFF. Here the CDR3 DNA reads TGTGCCAGCAGAGACGGACTGTTTTTT.

The rearrangement uses TRBV7-6 and TRBJ2-7; D perhaps matches TRBD2 (6 bases). Per the germline V gene, CDR1 is SGHVS and CDR2 is FNYEAQ. The CDR3 covers 14 residues. V shed 5 bases and J shed 6 bases, with 17 bases lying between them. The CDR3 loop is CASSPTRGGGEQYF. As DNA, the CDR3 is TGTGCCAGCAGCCCTACTAGGGGAGGAGGCGAGCAGTACTTC.

V and J are TRBV27 and TRBJ1-6, with 8 bases identical to TRBD1. V dropped 3 bases and J dropped 9; count of bases not matched to a gene: 4. The germline CDR1 and CDR2 sequences are MNHEY and SMNVEV (reference sequence). The CDR3 consists of 14 residues. CDR3 sequence reads: CASSFAGGGSPLHF. In DNA, the CDR3 is TGTGCCAGCAGTTTTGCAGGGGGCGGTTCACCCCTCCACTTT.

CDR3 coding DNA: TGTGCCAGCAGTTCAGCGGGACCCCCCTACGAGCAGTACTTC. The encoded protein is CASSSAGPPYEQYF. The chain has TRBV7-9 and TRBJ2-7; TRBD2 agrees at 7 bases. Trimming at V came to 6 bases and at J to 2 bases, leaving 7 bases not matched to a gene. In germline, CDR1 is SEHNR, CDR2 FQNEAQ (reference sequence). The CDR3 totals 14 residues.

This clonotype was detected a few times. The genes are TRBV2 and TRBJ2-1, with D unclear. The CDR3 sequence is 11 residues long. V was cut by 6 bases and J by 7 bases, with 7 bases left in between. Germline V gene data show CDR1 as SNHLY and CDR2 as FYNNEI. CDR3 region: CASRDWNEQFF. The DNA for the CDR3 is TGTGCCAGCAGAGATTGGAATGAGCAGTTCTTC.

The chain couples TRBV5-1 to TRBJ1-5, with D uncertain. This CDR3 has 13 residues. The V and J ends lost 1 base and 5 bases respectively, with 7 bases between them. Germline loops: CDR1 SGHRS, CDR2 YFSETQ. The CDR3 DNA sequence: TGCGCCAGCAGCTTGTCTGGGGATCAGCCCCAGCATTTT. This encodes CASSLSGDQPQHF.

The rearrangement joins TRBV6-6 to TRBJ2-5; TRBD1 might be the D (5 bases). The ends were cut back, 0 bases at V and 1 base at J, with 9 bases in the middle. Germline CDR1 and CDR2: MNHNY and SVGAGI (reference sequence). The CDR3 consists of 15 residues. CDR3 in amino acids: CASSYSRDSQETQYF. CDR3 sequence (DNA): TGTGCCAGCAGTTACTCGAGAGACAGCCAAGAGACCCAGTACTTC.

This clonotype was observed a handful of times. The chain couples TRBV27 to TRBJ2-5, with a possible D match to TRBD2 (6 bases). The V gene lost 5 bases and the J gene lost 9 bases, with 19 bases spanning the gap. The CDR3 consists of 14 residues. Germline V CDR1 and CDR2: MNHEY, SMNVEV (reference sequence). DNA for the CDR3: TGTGCCAGCAGTCCCCGCCCGGATTGGGGGGCCCAGTACTTC. Amino acids: CASSPRPDWGAQYF.